What follows are 5 T cell receptor beta chains derived from one specimen sequenced in a study of glioma-infiltrating T cells. The iRepertoire nested amplicon-rescue multiplex PCR amplified TCR alpha and beta CDR3s from RNA. Each CDR3 protein gets one entry after TCRdb re-called the multiplex PCR reads with MiXCR. The table has tens of thousands of distinct CDR3 sequences, roughly 39% seen once. The sample consisted of glioma tissue, nonneoplastic brain tissue, or PBMCs (not recorded which). These receptors originate from a human donor with low-grade glioma or glioblastoma, undergoing nonglioma brain surgery, or in good health (not recorded which).

About this clonotype itself: This clone may be a read error of a much larger clone one base away. The CDR3 DNA reads as TGCAGCTTTGATCAAAGGGGCAACATGAACACTGAAGCTTTCTTT. Encoded protein: CSFDQRGNMNTEAFF. V gene TRBV29-1 combines with J gene TRBJ1-1, with D perhaps TRBD1 (5 bases). CDR1 and CDR2 (germline): SQVTM, ANQGSEA. The length of the CDR3 is 15 residues.

In regard to this clonotype: With a much larger clone just one base away, this may be a read error. V gene TRBV7-2 combines with J gene TRBJ2-7; D is unresolved. With 4 bases removed from V and 1 base from J, the gap between germline ends came to 11 bases. The germline gives CDR1 SGHTA, CDR2 FQGNSA. The CDR3 covers 14 residues. CDR3 loop: CASSSSRRSYEQYF. The CDR3 DNA reads as TGTGCCAGCAGCTCTTCCCGCAGGTCCTACGAGCAGTACTTC.

This clonotype occurred once. In this CDR3 the conserved last residue, phenylalanine or tryptophan, is missing, so a read error is likely. The chain has TRBV6-2 or TRBV6-3 and TRBJ2-1; TRBD2 aligns across 11 bases. This CDR3 comprises 19 residues. V gave up 2 bases and J gave up 5 bases; unmatched junction bases: 14. The germline V gene encodes CDR1 MNHEY and CDR2 SVGEGT. The CDR3 loop is CASSYLSQGLAVNDNEQFL. The DNA for the CDR3 is TGTGCCAGCAGTTACCTCTCTCAGGGACTAGCGGTAAACGACAATGAGCAGTTCCTC.

In this sample, this clonotype turned up once. At one of its ends the junction is not consistent with the germline gene, which may arise from a read error. The CDR3 sequence is CASSTNPGKGIDTRYF. The DNA of the CDR3 is TGTGCCAGCAGTACGAATCCGGGAAAGGGGATAGATACGCGGTATTTT. The chain is built from TRBV28 and TRBJ2-3; D assignment may be TRBD1 or TRBD2 (5 bases each). The CDR3 consists of 16 residues. Germline V gene data show CDR1 as MDHEN and CDR2 as SYDVKM. Looking up the rest from reference TRBV28 and TRBJ2-3 gives the full variable domain: DVKVTQSSRYLVKRTGEKVFLECVQDMDHENMFWYRQDPGLGLRLIYFSYDVKMKEKGDIPEGYSVSREKKERFSLILESASTNQTSMYLCASSTNPGKGIDTRYFGPGTRLTVL.

This clonotype was observed at least ten times. This chain uses TRBV3-1 with TRBJ2-3; D remains ambiguous. The ends were cut back, 4 bases at V and 4 bases at J, with 18 bases in the middle. The length of the CDR3 is 16 residues. Germline CDR1 is LGHDT and CDR2 is YNNKEL (reference sequence). The CDR3 DNA follows: TGTGCCAGCAGCCTAACTATAGCTGAGTTCTCAGATACGCAGTATTTT. The encoded protein is CASSLTIAEFSDTQYF.